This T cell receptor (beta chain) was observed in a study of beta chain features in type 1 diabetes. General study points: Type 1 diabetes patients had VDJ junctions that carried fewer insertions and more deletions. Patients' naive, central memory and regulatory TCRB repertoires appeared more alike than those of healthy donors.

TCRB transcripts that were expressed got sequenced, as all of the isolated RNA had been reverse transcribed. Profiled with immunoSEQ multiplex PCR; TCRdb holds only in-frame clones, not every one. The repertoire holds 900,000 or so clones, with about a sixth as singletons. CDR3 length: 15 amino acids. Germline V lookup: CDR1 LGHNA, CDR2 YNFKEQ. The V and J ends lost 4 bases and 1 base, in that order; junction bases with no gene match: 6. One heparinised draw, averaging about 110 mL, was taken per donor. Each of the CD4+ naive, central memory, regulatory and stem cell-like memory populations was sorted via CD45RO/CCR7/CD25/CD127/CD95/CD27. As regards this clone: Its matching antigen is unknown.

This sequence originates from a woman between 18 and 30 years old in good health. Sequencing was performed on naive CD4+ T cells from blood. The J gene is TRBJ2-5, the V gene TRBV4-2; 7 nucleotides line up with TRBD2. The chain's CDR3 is CASSLTLAVQETQYF. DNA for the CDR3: TGTGCCAGCAGCCTTACCCTAGCGGTCCAAGAGACCCAGTACTTC.